A selection of T cell receptor beta chains follows, all from one sample in a study of blood T cell repertoires in COVID-19. Assay used: immunoSEQ multiplex PCR; TCRdb lists only in-frame clones, some missing. The sample lists tens of thousands of clones, around four fifths occurring once. Input material: peripheral blood. The receptors stem from a human donor in a cohort sampled during active COVID-19. The CDR3 runs from the conserved cysteine through the conserved F or W. The D gene is left open where the match is weak. Not every row has a clone size; where given, it reads once, few, many or a size class.

CASSVRGTGNQETQYF	TGTGCCAGCAGTGTAAGGGGGACGGGAAACCAAGAGACCCAGTACTTC	TRBV6-1	TRBJ2-5	-	-	16
CASSEKGGRQRAGELFF	TGTGCCAGCAGTGAAAAAGGGGGACGCCAGAGAGCCGGGGAGCTGTTTTTT	TRBV2	TRBJ2-2	-	-	17
CASSLWGPEYGYTF	TGTGCCAGCAGCTTGTGGGGGCCAGAGTATGGCTACACCTTC	TRBV5-6	TRBJ1-2	-	-	14
CASSSGLNQPQHF	TGTGCCAGCAGTTCAGGGTTGAATCAGCCCCAGCATTTT	TRBV27	TRBJ1-5	-	-	13
CASSAYFGGEETQYF	TGTGCCAGCAGCGCTTATTTCGGGGGGGAGGAGACCCAGTACTTC	TRBV7-2	TRBJ2-5	-	TRBD2	15
CASSGNLAGVISGANVLTF	TGTGCCAGCAGCGGTAACCTAGCGGGGGTGATCTCTGGGGCCAACGTCCTGACTTTC	TRBV7-8	TRBJ2-6	-	TRBD2	19
CARQSNERGKHTDTQYF	TGTGCCAGGCAATCAAATGAGCGGGGGAAACACACAGATACGCAGTATTTT	TRBV2	TRBJ2-3	-	TRBD2	17
CASSFGLEEQFF	TGTGCCAGCAGCTTTGGACTAGAAGAGCAGTTCTTC	TRBV11-3	TRBJ2-1	-	TRBD2	12
CASSYRRGIGNQPQHF	TGTGCCAGCAGTTACCGACGAGGGATAGGCAATCAGCCCCAGCATTTT	TRBV6-2/TRBV6-3	TRBJ1-5	once	-	16
CASSGLRTGGFQPQHF	TGTGCCAGCAGTGGCCTTAGGACAGGGGGTTTTCAGCCCCAGCATTTT	TRBV6-1	TRBJ1-5	few	TRBD1	16
CASSPRQSHYEQYF	TGTGCCAGCAGTCCCAGACAGAGCCACTACGAGCAGTACTTC	TRBV27	TRBJ2-7	-	-	14
CASSLTTRAYDTQYF	TGCGCCAGCAGCTTGACCACCCGAGCGTATGATACGCAGTATTTT	TRBV5-1	TRBJ2-3	-	-	15
CASSLESFGNTIYF	TGTGCCAGCAGCTTGGAATCGTTTGGAAACACCATATATTTT	TRBV5-4	TRBJ1-3	-	-	14
CASSSNRGNEQFF	TGTGCCAGTAGTTCGAACAGGGGGAATGAGCAGTTCTTC	TRBV19	TRBJ2-1	-	TRBD1	13
CASSPGRGGIENQPQHF	TGTGCCAGCAGCCCGGGGCGGGGGGGGATCGAAAATCAGCCCCAGCATTTT	TRBV4-2	TRBJ1-5	-	-	17
CASQQFITTDTQYF	TGTGCCAGCCAACAGTTCATAACCACAGATACGCAGTATTTT	TRBV27	TRBJ2-3	-	-	14
CASSSTGTGVNTGELFF	TGTGCCAGCAGCTCAACCGGGACAGGGGTGAACACCGGGGAGCTGTTTTTT	TRBV5-5	TRBJ2-2	-	TRBD1	17
CSVDWRGDYGYTF	TGCAGCGTTGATTGGCGGGGGGACTATGGCTACACCTTC	TRBV29-1	TRBJ1-2	-	-	13
CASSPGEYGYTF	TGTGCCAGCAGCCCAGGGGAATATGGCTACACCTTC	TRBV7-9	TRBJ1-2	-	-	12
CASSQLRTMGEQYF	TGTGCCAGCAGCCAATTGCGCACTATGGGCGAGCAGTACTTC	TRBV3-1/TRBV3-2	TRBJ2-7	-	-	14
CASSWTTGNNSPLHF	TGCGCCAGCAGCTGGACGACAGGGAATAATTCACCCCTCCACTTT	TRBV5-1	TRBJ1-6	few	TRBD1	15
CASIPWGGSTGELFF	TGTGCCAGTATCCCCTGGGGAGGCAGCACCGGGGAGCTGTTTTTT	TRBV19	TRBJ2-2	many	-	15
CASSYGGTEAFF	TGTGCCAGCAGTTATGGGGGGACTGAAGCTTTCTTT	TRBV6-2/TRBV6-3	TRBJ1-1	once	-	12